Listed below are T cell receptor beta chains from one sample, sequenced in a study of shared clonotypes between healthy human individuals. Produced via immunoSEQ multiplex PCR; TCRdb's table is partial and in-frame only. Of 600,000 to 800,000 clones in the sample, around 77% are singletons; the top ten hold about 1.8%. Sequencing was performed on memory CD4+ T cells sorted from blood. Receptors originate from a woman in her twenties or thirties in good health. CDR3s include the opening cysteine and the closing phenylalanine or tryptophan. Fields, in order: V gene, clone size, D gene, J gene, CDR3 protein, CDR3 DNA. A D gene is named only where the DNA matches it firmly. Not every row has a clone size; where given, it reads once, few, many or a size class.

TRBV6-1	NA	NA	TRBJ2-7	CASTHTYEQYF	TGTGCCAGCACCCATACCTACGAGCAGTACTTC
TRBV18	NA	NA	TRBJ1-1	CASSPRGTLNTEAFF	TGTGCCAGCTCACCGCGCGGGACGTTGAACACTGAAGCTTTCTTT
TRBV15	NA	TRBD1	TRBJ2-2	CATSRRQGNTGELFF	TGTGCCACCAGCCGTCGACAGGGTAACACCGGGGAGCTGTTTTTT
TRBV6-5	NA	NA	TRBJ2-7	CASRSPFQGFNEQYF	TGTGCCAGCCGATCCCCTTTTCAGGGGTTCAACGAGCAGTACTTC
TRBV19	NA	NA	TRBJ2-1	CASSNRATGRNEQFF	TGTGCCAGTAGTAACCGGGCAACAGGGAGGAATGAGCAGTTCTTC
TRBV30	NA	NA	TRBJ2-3	CAWDPGYTDTQYF	TGTGCCTGGGATCCAGGGTACACAGATACGCAGTATTTT
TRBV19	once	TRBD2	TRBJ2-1	CASSIPLAGAYNEQFF	TGTGCCAGTAGTATTCCTTTAGCGGGAGCCTACAATGAGCAGTTCTTC
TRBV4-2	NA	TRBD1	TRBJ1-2	CASSSRTGSNYGYTF	TGTGCCAGCAGCTCGAGGACAGGTTCGAACTATGGCTACACCTTC
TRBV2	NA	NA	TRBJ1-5	CASRRDSPSNQPQHF	TGTGCCAGCAGACGCGACAGCCCCAGCAATCAGCCCCAGCATTTT
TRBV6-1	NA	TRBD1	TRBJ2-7	CASSGGQGSREQYF	TGTGCCAGCAGTGGGGGACAGGGGTCTCGCGAGCAGTACTTC
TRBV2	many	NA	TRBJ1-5	CASSQNRDQPQHF	TGTGCCAGCAGCCAAAACAGGGATCAGCCCCAGCATTTT
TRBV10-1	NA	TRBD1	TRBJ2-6	CASRLGQGISGANVLTF	TGCGCCAGCAGGTTGGGACAGGGGATCTCTGGGGCCAACGTCCTGACTTTC
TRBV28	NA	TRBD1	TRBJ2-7	CASSSHGTGRFEQYF	TGTGCCAGCAGTTCTCACGGGACAGGGCGGTTCGAGCAGTACTTC
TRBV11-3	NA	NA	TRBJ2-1	CASSLAQHNEQFF	TGTGCCAGCAGCTTAGCTCAGCACAATGAGCAGTTCTTC
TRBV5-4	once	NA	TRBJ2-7	CASSPFQGRYEQYF	TGTGCCAGCAGCCCCTTCCAAGGGCGCTACGAGCAGTACTTC
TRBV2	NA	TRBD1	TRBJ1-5	CASSATGGGSQPQHF	TGTGCCAGCAGCGCGACAGGGGGTGGGAGTCAGCCCCAGCATTTT
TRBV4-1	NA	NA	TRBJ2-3	CASSQEKGLIGFTDTQYF	TGCGCCAGCAGCCAAGAAAAAGGGCTCATTGGTTTCACAGATACGCAGTATTTT
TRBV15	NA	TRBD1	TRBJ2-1	CATSRDRGSYNEQFF	TGTGCCACCAGCCGCGACAGGGGATCCTACAATGAGCAGTTCTTC
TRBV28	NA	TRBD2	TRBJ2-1	CASRPYPGRLVNNEQFF	TGTGCCAGCAGACCATACCCCGGGAGGCTGGTAAACAATGAGCAGTTCTTC
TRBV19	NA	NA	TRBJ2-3	CASSTMEGTDTQYF	TGTGCCAGTAGTACCATGGAGGGCACAGATACGCAGTATTTT
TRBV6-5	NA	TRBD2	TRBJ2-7	CATQLAGGPYEQYF	TGTGCCACACAACTAGCGGGAGGACCGTACGAGCAGTACTTC
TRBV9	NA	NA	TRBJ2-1	CASSVDDRERSYNEQFF	TGTGCCAGCAGCGTAGACGATAGGGAGCGGTCCTACAATGAGCAGTTCTTC
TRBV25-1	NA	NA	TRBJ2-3	CASSDPGGTDTQYF	TGTGCCAGCAGTGACCCGGGGGGCACAGATACGCAGTATTTT
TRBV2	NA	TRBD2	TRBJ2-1	CASSVKWWSGSTLYNEQFF	TGTGCCAGCAGTGTTAAGTGGTGGAGCGGGAGTACGCTCTACAATGAGCAGTTCTTC
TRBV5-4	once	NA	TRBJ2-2	CASSLKEIEGTKNTGELFF	TGTGCCAGCAGCTTGAAGGAGATAGAGGGGACCAAGAACACCGGGGAGCTGTTTTTT
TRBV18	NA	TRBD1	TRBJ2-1	CASSPGTGKYNEQFF	TGTGCCAGCTCACCGGGGACAGGGAAATACAATGAGCAGTTCTTC
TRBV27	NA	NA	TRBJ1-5	CASSFYRSNQPQHF	TGTGCCAGCAGTTTTTACCGGAGCAATCAGCCCCAGCATTTT
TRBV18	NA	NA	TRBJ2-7	CASSPGSINEQYF	TGTGCCAGCTCACCGGGCAGCATCAACGAGCAGTACTTC
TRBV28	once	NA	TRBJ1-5	CASSSGDSYQPQHF	TGTGCCAGCAGTTCCGGCGACAGTTATCAGCCCCAGCATTTT